Below, 15 T cell receptor beta chains from the same sample are listed, as sequenced in a study of Tregs in tolerant kidney transplant recipients. Mixed chimerism was transient after nonmyeloablative marrow transplants from related graft donors. Measured with immunoSEQ multiplex PCR; TCRdb has only the in-frame clones, and not every one. Found here are tens of thousands of clones, roughly 86% of them singletons; the top ten hold 3.8%. Material: CD4+ T cells from blood (PBMCs), obtained 6 months after the transplant. Receptors were obtained from a human patient who received a combined kidney and bone marrow transplant. Some T cells may arise from the graft donor.

The chain is built from TRBV28 and TRBJ2-1; D gene uncertain. CDR1 MDHEN and CDR2 SYDVKM come from the germline V gene. The V gene lost 6 bases and the J gene lost 4 bases, with 7 bases spanning the gap. The CDR3 contains 12 residues. CDR3 residues: CASSLQYNEQFF. CDR3 nucleotides: TGTGCCAGCAGCCTACAGTACAATGAGCAGTTCTTC.

The chain carries TRBV9 and TRBJ1-2; no definite D call. The V end lost 7 bases, the J end lost 6 bases, and 13 bases lay between the germline ends. From germline, CDR1 is SGDLS and CDR2 YYNGEE. The CDR3 is made up of 12 amino acids. The CDR3, as DNA: TGTGCCAGCGCCCCTCGGAGGGATGGCTACACCTTC. Translating it yields CASAPRRDGYTF.

This clone has a single count. The rearrangement joins TRBV4-3 to TRBJ2-1, with 13 bases identical to TRBD2. Losses at the gene ends were 3 bases for V and 5 bases for J; bases not matched to a gene: 13. There are 19 residues in the CDR3. Germline assignment: CDR1 LGHNA and CDR2 YSLEER. Here the CDR3 DNA reads TGCGCCAGCAGCCAGTTACCGGGACTAGCGGGACAAGGCCACAATGAGCAGTTCTTC. It is translated as CASSQLPGLAGQGHNEQFF.

This chain links TRBV5-4 with TRBJ2-5; perhaps TRBD1 as D (5 bases). Germline-derived CDR1 and CDR2 are SGHNT and YYREEE (reference sequence). The CDR3 consists of 14 residues. The germline V and J ends were trimmed by 3 bases and 4 bases, with 13 bases remaining between them. The CDR3 protein is CASSSRAKGETQYF. CDR3 DNA sequence: TGTGCCAGCAGCTCCAGGGCCAAGGGAGAGACCCAGTACTTC.

The chain uses TRBV6-1 and TRBJ2-3, with unresolved D. The length of the CDR3 is 13 residues. Trimming removed 6 bases at V and 0 bases at J, with 7 bases between. CDR1 and CDR2 from the germline V gene are MNHNS and SASEGT. The CDR3 region is CASSLRSTDTQYF. Here the CDR3 DNA reads TGTGCCAGCAGCCTCAGGAGCACAGATACGCAGTATTTT.

The chain is built from TRBV19 and TRBJ1-5, with D possibly matching TRBD1 (6 bases). The CDR3 extends over 14 amino acids. Germline CDR1 LNHDA, CDR2 SQIVND (reference sequence). Deletions cut 6 bases from V and 6 bases from J, with 15 bases between. The CDR3 coding sequence is TGTGCCAGTAGGCAAGGGGGGGATGGTCAGCCCCAGCATTTT. Its translation: CASRQGGDGQPQHF.

V and J are TRBV14 and TRBJ2-3, with D unresolved. The CDR3 covers 15 residues. Germline values: CDR1 SGHDN, CDR2 FVKESK. V was cut by 0 bases and J by 5 bases, with 12 bases left in between. The CDR3 region is CASSQEKRLQDTQYF. The CDR3 DNA is TGTGCCAGCAGCCAAGAGAAGAGGCTCCAAGATACGCAGTATTTT.

The rearrangement uses TRBV5-4 and TRBJ2-3; tentative D call: TRBD2 (6 bases). The CDR3 contains 14 residues. V was cut by 4 bases and J by 2 bases, with 11 bases left in between. Germline V gene lookup returns CDR1 SGHNT and CDR2 YYREEE (reference sequence). The CDR3 region has the DNA TGTGCCAGCAGCAAGGGACTTCCCACAGATACGCAGTATTTT. Translated: CASSKGLPTDTQYF.

The genes are TRBV4-1 and TRBJ2-3; TRBD2 is a possible D gene (5 bases). The CDR3 covers 17 residues. Trimming removed 1 base at V and 3 bases at J, with 17 bases between. Germline V gene lookup returns CDR1 MGHRA and CDR2 YSYEKL. The CDR3 DNA reads as TGCGCCAGCAGCCAAGTTCGGGGATTACTTATAACAGATACGCAGTATTTT. Protein sequence: CASSQVRGLLITDTQYF.

The chain joins TRBV7-8 to TRBJ1-2; unclear D gene. The CDR3 contains 17 residues. V was shortened by 2 bases and J by 1 base, with 17 bases between the two germline ends. CDR1 SGHVS and CDR2 FQNEAQ come from the germline V gene. The CDR3, as DNA: TGTGCCAGCAGCTTAATGAAGACTTTGACGCTTAACTATGGCTACACCTTC. This codes for CASSLMKTLTLNYGYTF.

V gene TRBV6-5 combines with J gene TRBJ2-7, with D possibly TRBD1 on 6 matching bases. This CDR3 has 15 amino acids. Germline-derived CDR1 and CDR2 are MNHEY and SVGAGI. V lost 2 bases to trimming and J lost 13 bases, with 24 bases between them. The DNA for the CDR3 is TGTGCCAGCAGTTACGATCCCAAATCGGGACAAAGTAGTTACTTC. Translated: CASSYDPKSGQSSYF.

The chain combines TRBV5-1 with TRBJ2-1; TRBD2 matches 9 bases. The CDR3 totals 15 residues. Germline V gene lookup returns CDR1 SGHRS and CDR2 YFSETQ. J gave up 6 bases and V 0 bases, and 4 bases lay outside the gene matches. The DNA of the CDR3 is TGCGCCAGCAGCTTGGCGCTAGCGGGGACCAATGAGCAGTTCTTC. As protein: CASSLALAGTNEQFF.

DNA for the CDR3: TGTGCCAGTGCACTCTGGGGGCCCCTTAATGAGCAGTTCTTC. Its translation is CASALWGPLNEQFF. The rearrangement uses TRBV7-2 and TRBJ2-1, with D perhaps TRBD1 (6 bases). The CDR3 extends over 14 amino acids. V was clipped by 9 bases and J by 7 bases, with 19 bases between them. Germline CDR1 is SGHTA and CDR2 is FQGNSA.

J is TRBJ2-6 and V is TRBV29-1, with D possibly matching TRBD2 (6 bases). Looked up from germline, CDR1 is SQVTM and CDR2 is ANQGSEA. There are 15 residues in the CDR3. The V and J ends lost 4 bases and 0 bases respectively, with 10 bases between them. The chain's CDR3 is CSVVGGVSGANVLTF. In DNA form, the CDR3 reads TGCAGCGTTGTCGGCGGGGTCTCTGGGGCCAACGTCCTGACTTTC.

This clone came up a few times. The chain joins TRBV5-1 to TRBJ1-4; D is perhaps TRBD1 (6 bases). The germline gives CDR1 SGHRS, CDR2 YFSETQ. This CDR3 comprises 16 residues. V gave up 0 bases and J gave up 8 bases, with 17 bases separating them. CDR3 protein: CASSLGRMGAGEKLFF. As DNA, the CDR3 is TGCGCCAGCAGCTTGGGCCGGATGGGGGCAGGGGAAAAACTGTTTTTT.